What follows are 28 T cell receptor beta chains derived from one specimen sequenced in a study of response to subunit inactivated influenza vaccine. TCRdb used MiXCR to reprocess the RT-PCR reads, holding one entry per CDR3 protein. The sample lists 860,000 or so distinct CDR3 sequences, 21% occurring once. This specimen consisted of PBMCs from blood, obtained 4 to 6 days after vaccination. These receptors were collected from a man aged 50-60 years who received an inactivated influenza vaccine.

As DNA, the CDR3 is TGCAGTGCTAGTAGGACGGACCGCGCAGAGACCCAGTACTTC. Translation: CSASRTDRAETQYF. The rearrangement joins TRBV20-1 to TRBJ2-5; D is ambiguous. The V end lost 3 bases, the J end lost 4 bases, and 15 bases lay between the germline ends. CDR3 size: 14 residues. Germline V lookup: CDR1 DFQATT, CDR2 SNEGSKA (reference sequence).

The J gene is TRBJ2-7, the V gene TRBV7-9, with D possibly matching TRBD2 (6 bases). The V end lost 7 bases, the J end lost 2 bases, and 12 bases lay between the germline ends. In germline, CDR1 is SEHNR, CDR2 FQNEAQ (reference sequence). This CDR3 region has 13 residues. CDR3 sequence reads: CASNPGGTYEQYF. The CDR3 DNA reads TGTGCCAGCAACCCTGGGGGGACCTACGAGCAGTACTTC.

In its sample, this clonotype was seen many times. The genes are TRBV10-1 and TRBJ1-1; D possibly corresponds to TRBD1 (6 bases). The CDR3 is 14 amino acids. Trimming left V 3 bases short and J 0 bases short, with 8 bases between. Germline CDR1 is WNHNN and CDR2 is SYGVQD (reference sequence). CDR3 protein: CASSEGQMNTEAFF. As DNA, the CDR3 is TGCGCCAGCAGTGAAGGACAGATGAACACTGAAGCTTTCTTT.

This clonotype was observed many times. A junction end diverges from the germline sequence, so it may reflect a read error. The chain recombines TRBV12-3 or TRBV12-4 with TRBJ2-1; possible D gene TRBD2, 5 bases. This CDR3 is 13 amino acids long. The CDR3 bases are TGCGCCAGCAGCTTGGTGGGGAGCAATGAGCAGTTCTTC. It is translated as CASSLVGSNEQFF.

The V gene is TRBV29-1, the J gene TRBJ2-5, with TRBD2 as a possible D gene (6 bases). The germline CDR1 and CDR2 sequences are SQVTM and ANQGSEA. V gave up 1 base and J gave up 0 bases, with 12 bases separating them. This CDR3 is 15 amino acids long. For the CDR3, the DNA is TGCAGCGTTGAAGTTTTGGGGGGACACCAAGAGACCCAGTACTTC. Residues: CSVEVLGGHQETQYF.

This clonotype occurred a few times. The rearrangement links TRBV12-3 or TRBV12-4 to TRBJ1-2, with D perhaps matching TRBD1 (6 bases). Trimming stripped 4 bases from V and 4 bases from J, with 16 bases between. This CDR3 contains 15 residues. CDR3: CASSSGGARIYGYTF. As DNA, the CDR3 is TGTGCCAGCAGTTCCGGGGGGGCCAGGATCTATGGCTACACCTTC.

This clonotype was observed a few times. The chain carries TRBV3-1 and TRBJ2-7; 8 nucleotides align to TRBD1. This CDR3 is built from 14 residues. With V trimmed by 5 bases and J by 7 bases, 10 bases remained unmatched. Germline values: CDR1 LGHDT, CDR2 YNNKEL (reference sequence). The CDR3 spells CASSATSGGGEQYF. The CDR3 nucleotides are TGTGCCAGCAGCGCCACTTCAGGGGGCGGAGAGCAGTACTTC.

The chain links TRBV7-2 to TRBJ2-7, with D possibly TRBD2 on 6 matching bases. Germline V gives CDR1 SGHTA, CDR2 FQGNSA. The CDR3 sequence is 13 residues long. V lost 1 base, J lost 6 bases, and 10 bases lay in between. The CDR3 DNA reads as TGTGCCAGCAGCTTAGGTGGGGGGATCGAGCAGTACTTC. This translates into CASSLGGGIEQYF.

The chain carries TRBV6-2 or TRBV6-3 and TRBJ2-5, with TRBD2 matching over 8 bases. The CDR3 runs 18 residues. V lost 0 bases to trimming and J lost 4 bases; unmatched junction nucleotides: 13. Germline CDR1 MNHEY, CDR2 SVGEGT. This CDR3 reads CASSYSRSSGVLRETQYF. The CDR3 DNA reads as TGTGCCAGCAGTTACTCGAGGAGTAGCGGGGTGCTCCGAGAGACCCAGTACTTC.

This CDR3 reads CASSGLAGGSTDTQYF. In DNA form, the CDR3 reads TGTGCCAGTTCCGGACTAGCGGGAGGCAGCACAGATACGCAGTATTTT. V usage is TRBV9 and J usage is TRBJ2-3; TRBD2 aligns across 14 bases. The CDR3 totals 16 residues. V trimming: 8 bases; J trimming: 0 bases; junction bases outside the gene matches: 5. Germline V CDR1 and CDR2: SGDLS, YYNGEE.

In this sample, this clonotype turned up many times. The rearrangement links TRBV29-1 to TRBJ2-3; D remains unclear. Per germline, CDR1 SQVTM and CDR2 ANQGSEA. V gave up 1 base and J gave up 4 bases, with 9 bases separating them. This CDR3 is built from 13 residues. In DNA form, the CDR3 reads TGCAGCGTTGAAGTAAGGGTGGCAGATACGCAGTATTTT. Translated, it gives CSVEVRVADTQYF.

The rearrangement uses TRBV4-3 and TRBJ2-7; D is perhaps TRBD2 (6 bases). Germline V gives CDR1 LGHNA, CDR2 YSLEER. The V end was cut by 3 bases, the J end by 2 bases, with 11 bases between. This CDR3 is 14 amino acids long. CDR3 region: CASSQWAGPYEQYF. The CDR3 DNA reads TGCGCCAGCAGCCAGTGGGCGGGACCCTACGAGCAGTACTTC.

This clonotype turned up a few times. The chain links TRBV5-5 to TRBJ2-1; 7 bases are a match to TRBD2. Germline V gene sequence: CDR1 SGHKS, CDR2 YYEKEE (reference sequence). The CDR3 loop spans 15 amino acids. The V and J ends lost 7 bases and 0 bases, in that order; junction bases with no gene match: 7. The CDR3 loop reads CASGVGGSSYNEQFF. The CDR3, as DNA: TGTGCCAGCGGGGTGGGGGGGAGCTCCTACAATGAGCAGTTCTTC.

This clonotype was detected only a few times. J is TRBJ1-6 and V is TRBV12-3 or TRBV12-4, with 10 bases fitting TRBD1. The CDR3 runs 15 residues. V trimming: 7 bases; J trimming: 7 bases; junction bases outside the gene matches: 7. The CDR3 coding sequence is TGTGCCAGCACACCGGGACAGGGGCCGAATTCACCCCTCCACTTT. Residues: CASTPGQGPNSPLHF.

The chain is built from TRBV29-1 and TRBJ2-3, with D unresolved. The CDR3 sequence is 14 residues long. Trimming stripped 4 bases from V and 0 bases from J, with 11 bases between. Germline V gene data show CDR1 as SQVTM and CDR2 as ANQGSEA. CDR3 protein: CSVAVRSSTDTQYF. The CDR3 DNA sequence: TGCAGCGTTGCAGTCAGGTCTAGCACAGATACGCAGTATTTT.

V usage is TRBV28 and J usage is TRBJ1-1, with no clear D. The CDR3 is 16 amino acids. Germline V CDR1 and CDR2: MDHEN, SYDVKM. V lost 2 bases and J 4 bases, leaving 17 bases between the germline ends. The CDR3 coding sequence is TGTGCCAGCAGTTTAAGTTCCTCCTACAGTGGCACTGAAGCTTTCTTT. Its protein product is CASSLSSSYSGTEAFF. Full variable domain (remainder filled in from reference TRBV28 and TRBJ1-1): DVKVTQSSRYLVKRTGEKVFLECVQDMDHENMFWYRQDPGLGLRLIYFSYDVKMKEKGDIPEGYSVSREKKERFSLILESASTNQTSMYLCASSLSSSYSGTEAFFGQGTRLTVV.

This clonotype has just a few counts. V and J are TRBV28 and TRBJ2-3; D is tentatively TRBD1 or TRBD2 (6 bases each). From germline, CDR1 is MDHEN and CDR2 SYDVKM. V lost 4 bases and J lost 1, with 27 bases in between. There are 20 residues in the CDR3. CDR3 nucleotide sequence: TGTGCCAGCAGTTCGATAGGGGGGAATTGGGGTTCGTATGGCACAGATACGCAGTATTTT. It translates to CASSSIGGNWGSYGTDTQYF.

This clonotype was detected only a few times. The V call is TRBV5-1, the J call TRBJ2-7, with D perhaps being TRBD1 or TRBD2 (5 bases each). The CDR3 is made up of 19 amino acids. Trimming took off 1 base at V and 1 base at J, with 24 bases between the two ends. Germline CDR1 is SGHRS and CDR2 is YFSETQ. The CDR3: CASSLLPAFRDQPSYEQYF. The DNA for the CDR3 is TGCGCCAGCAGCTTGCTACCCGCGTTCCGGGACCAGCCGTCCTACGAGCAGTACTTC.

In its sample, this clonotype was seen a few times. V is TRBV12-3 or TRBV12-4 and J is TRBJ1-3; possibly TRBD1 for D (6 bases). This CDR3 is 14 amino acids long. The V end lost 5 bases, the J end lost 4 bases, and 12 bases lay between the germline ends. CDR3 amino acids: CASSLGTKGNTIYF. The CDR3, as DNA: TGTGCCAGCAGTCTCGGGACAAAGGGAAACACCATATATTTT.

This rearrangement joins TRBV29-1 to TRBJ2-7; D not certain. The CDR3 has 13 residues. V dropped 6 bases and J dropped 3 bases, with 15 bases sitting between them. Germline assignment: CDR1 SQVTM and CDR2 ANQGSEA. The CDR3 coding sequence is TGCAGCGTAAAGCCCGACACCTACTACGAGCAGTACTTC. This sequence encodes CSVKPDTYYEQYF.

This clonotype was counted at least ten times. The V gene is TRBV12-3 or TRBV12-4, the J gene TRBJ1-5, with 8 bases identical to TRBD1. The junction had 6 bases not matched to a gene; V was cut back by 5 bases and J by 6 bases. The CDR3 extends over 14 amino acids. The CDR3 sequence is CASSPPGGIQPQHF. The CDR3 nucleotides read TGTGCCAGCAGTCCTCCAGGGGGCATTCAGCCCCAGCATTTT.

This chain connects TRBV7-9 to TRBJ2-7; no reliable D call. V gave up 2 bases and J gave up 7 bases, with 9 bases separating them. This CDR3 spans 12 amino acids. Germline CDR1 is SEHNR and CDR2 is FQNEAQ (reference sequence). CDR3 sequence: CASSLHPWEQYF. CDR3 nucleotides: TGTGCCAGCAGCTTACACCCCTGGGAGCAGTACTTC.

This clonotype was seen a handful of times. The chain is built from TRBV14 and TRBJ2-2; no firm D call. Germline lookup yields CDR1 SGHDN and CDR2 FVKESK. Trimming removed 0 bases at V and 4 bases at J, with 9 bases between. The CDR3 totals 15 residues. The CDR3 loop is CASSQDERLTGELFF. In nucleotides, the CDR3 is TGTGCCAGCAGCCAAGATGAAAGACTCACCGGGGAGCTGTTTTTT.

This clonotype has ten or more counts. The V call is TRBV18, the J call TRBJ1-1; D not resolved. Germline V gene sequence: CDR1 KGHSH, CDR2 LQKENI. The CDR3 totals 12 residues. Deletions cut 8 bases from V and 1 base from J, with 8 bases between. The CDR3 DNA reads TGTGCCAGCAGCCCTCAGAACACTGAAGCTTTCTTT. Translation gives CASSPQNTEAFF.

This chain links TRBV5-1 with TRBJ1-4; D might be TRBD1 (5 bases). The CDR3 is 14 residues long. Deletions cut 4 bases from V and 5 bases from J, with 12 bases between. Per the germline V gene, CDR1 is SGHRS and CDR2 is YFSETQ. The CDR3 loop is CASSGDSANEKLFF. The DNA of the CDR3 is TGCGCCAGCAGCGGTGACAGCGCGAATGAAAAACTGTTTTTT.

The rearrangement uses TRBV5-1 and TRBJ2-5; D call uncertain. This CDR3 is 13 amino acids long. CDR1 and CDR2 (germline): SGHRS, YFSETQ. V lost 2 bases and J 3 bases, leaving 8 bases between the germline ends. The CDR3 spells CASSFVQKETQYF. Here the CDR3 DNA reads TGCGCCAGCAGCTTTGTCCAGAAAGAGACCCAGTACTTC.

This clonotype appeared a few times. The V call is TRBV11-1, the J call TRBJ1-1, with D unresolved. The V end lost 3 bases, the J end lost 1 base, and 12 bases lay between the germline ends. This CDR3 comprises 15 residues. In germline, CDR1 is SGHAT, CDR2 FQDESV (reference sequence). CDR3 sequence (DNA): TGTGCCAGCAGCTTGGCCGGTAGGGAGAACACTGAAGCTTTCTTT. It specifies CASSLAGRENTEAFF.

This sequence joins TRBV10-1 and TRBJ2-2; D call uncertain. V lost 6 bases, J lost 7 bases, and 12 bases lay in between. The CDR3 is 13 residues long. Germline V gives CDR1 WNHNN, CDR2 SYGVQD (reference sequence). CDR3 residues: CASSTTVGGELFF. CDR3 DNA: TGCGCCAGCAGCACCACGGTGGGCGGGGAGCTGTTTTTT.